This TCR beta chain comes out of a study of T-cell reconstitution after alpha-beta-depleted transplantation in children. In germline, CDR1 is DFQATT, CDR2 SNEGSKA (reference sequence). V shed 5 bases and J 1 base; nucleotides not matched to a gene: 3. This CDR3 contains 13 residues. This clonotype has a count of ten or more. As it was prepared, the TCRbeta library received unique molecular identifiers. TCRdb reprocessed the PCR reads via MiXCR and lists one record per CDR3 protein. There are roughly 590,000 distinct CDR3 sequences in the sample; 16% occur only once, and under 1.2% lies in the top ten.

The origin of this receptor is a human donor who donated a stem cell graft to a child with acute myeloid leukemia. This specimen consisted of PBMCs from the stem cell graft donor, obtained from the stem cell graft. This chain joins TRBV20-1 and TRBJ1-1, with 8 bases matching TRBD1. CDR3 amino acids: CSALDRENTEAFF. In DNA form, the CDR3 reads TGCAGTGCTTTGGACAGGGAGAACACTGAAGCTTTCTTT.